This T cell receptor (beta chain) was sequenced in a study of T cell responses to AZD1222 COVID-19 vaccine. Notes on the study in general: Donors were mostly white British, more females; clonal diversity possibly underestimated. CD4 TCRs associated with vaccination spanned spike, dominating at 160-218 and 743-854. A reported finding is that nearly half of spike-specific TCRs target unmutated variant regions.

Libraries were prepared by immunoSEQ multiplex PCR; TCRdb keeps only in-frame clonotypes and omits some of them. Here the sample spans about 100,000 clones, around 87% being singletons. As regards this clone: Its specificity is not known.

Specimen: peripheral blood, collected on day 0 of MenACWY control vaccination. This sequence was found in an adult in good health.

The CDR3 region is CASSQVALTSGRFNEQFF. CDR3 nucleotides: TGTGCCAGCAGCCAAGTCGCCCTAACTAGCGGGAGGTTCAATGAGCAGTTCTTC. This chain uses TRBV3-1 (or the pseudogene TRBV3-2) with TRBJ2-1, with 12 positions matching TRBD2. With V trimmed by 1 base and J by 6 bases, 10 bases remained unmatched. The CDR3 is 18 amino acids. The germline gives CDR1 LGHDT, CDR2 YNNKEL (reference sequence).